The rows below give T cell receptor beta chains drawn from one sample of a study of T cells in Graves' hyperthyroidism and ophthalmopathy. TCRdb re-derived calls from the multiplex PCR reads in MiXCR, one entry per CDR3 protein. This sample has hundreds of thousands of distinct CDR3 sequences, with roughly a sixth found just once. Sequencing used blood. The receptors derive from a woman between 45 and 60 years old with Graves' hyperthyroidism that later progressed to Graves' ophthalmopathy. Each CDR3 is given with its conserved first and last residue. Each record gives: J gene, D gene, V gene, clone size, CDR3 protein, CDR3 DNA. D genes are given only for firm matches. A row's size may be missing; if present it is once, few, many or a size class.

>TRBJ1-1|.|TRBV5-1|many
CASSPRRGMENTEAFF
TGCGCCAGCAGCCCCCGAAGGGGGATGGAGAACACTGAAGCTTTCTTT
>TRBJ2-3|.|TRBV20-1|few
CSARDSWGSTDTQYF
TGCAGTGCTAGAGATTCATGGGGAAGCACAGATACGCAGTATTTT
>TRBJ2-5|.|TRBV7-8|many
CASSFGGNQETQYF
TGTGCCAGCAGCTTCGGGGGCAACCAAGAGACCCAGTACTTC
>TRBJ1-5|.|TRBV12-3/TRBV12-4|many
CASSFGVNQPQHF
TGTGCCAGCAGTTTCGGAGTAAATCAGCCCCAGCATTTT
>TRBJ1-1|TRBD1|TRBV9|few
CASSPDRGSEAFF
TGTGCCAGCAGCCCAGACAGGGGGTCTGAAGCTTTCTTT
>TRBJ2-5|TRBD1|TRBV11-2|many
CASSSQTGGRETQYF
TGTGCCAGCAGCTCGCAGACAGGGGGCCGAGAGACCCAGTACTTC
>TRBJ2-3|TRBD2|TRBV7-2|many
CASSLGLAGAAPDTQYF
TGTGCCAGCAGCTTAGGACTAGCGGGGGCGGCTCCAGATACGCAGTATTTT
>TRBJ2-1|TRBD2|TRBV2|.
CASSVDGGANEQFF
TGTGCCAGCAGTGTCGACGGGGGGGCCAATGAGCAGTTCTTC
>TRBJ2-1|.|TRBV7-9|.
CASSVTGPSYNEQFF
TGTGCCAGCAGCGTCACGGGGCCTTCTTACAATGAGCAGTTCTTC
>TRBJ2-7|.|TRBV5-1|many
CASRMSAESYEQYF
TGCGCCAGCAGGATGTCCGCAGAGTCCTACGAGCAGTACTTC
>TRBJ2-2|.|TRBV20-1|.
CSARSRGTGELFF
TGCAGTGCTAGGTCAAGGGGAACCGGGGAGCTGTTTTTT
>TRBJ2-1|TRBD1|TRBV10-1|.
CASSEDRDSSYNEQFF
TGCGCCAGCAGTGAGGATCGGGACAGCTCCTACAATGAGCAGTTCTTC
>TRBJ2-7|.|TRBV3-1|many
CASSQDLSLYEQYF
TGTGCCAGCAGCCAAGATCTTAGCCTCTACGAGCAGTACTTC
>TRBJ2-1|TRBD2|TRBV19|few
CASSIRASGGLYNEQFF
TGTGCCAGTAGTATTAGGGCTAGCGGGGGCCTTTACAATGAGCAGTTCTTC
>TRBJ2-7|.|TRBV10-3|few
CAISESNYEQYF
TGTGCCATCAGTGAATCCAACTACGAGCAGTACTTC
>TRBJ2-3|TRBD2|TRBV7-2|few
CASSLFRGGFTDTQYF
TGTGCCAGCAGCTTATTTCGGGGGGGGTTCACAGATACGCAGTATTTT
>TRBJ2-1|.|TRBV2|.
CASAGVNEQFF
TGTGCCAGCGCAGGGGTCAATGAGCAGTTCTTC
>TRBJ2-7|TRBD1|TRBV6-1|.
CASRTTPGQGPYEQYF
TGTGCCAGCAGGACAACCCCGGGACAGGGACCTTACGAGCAGTACTTC
>TRBJ1-1|.|TRBV5-1|many
CASSLGVLESDTEAFF
TGCGCCAGCAGCTTGGGGGTCCTGGAGTCGGACACTGAAGCTTTCTTT
>TRBJ1-3|.|TRBV6-5|.
CASSYTVYGGPGNTIYF
TGTGCCAGCAGTTACACGGTATACGGGGGTCCTGGAAACACCATATATTTT
>TRBJ2-5|TRBD2|TRBV28|few
CASRRTRKETQYF
TGTGCCAGCAGGAGGACTAGAAAAGAGACCCAGTACTTC
>TRBJ1-6|TRBD1|TRBV5-1|.
CASSLGQGVRSPLHF
TGCGCCAGCAGCTTGGGACAGGGGGTCCGATCACCCCTCCACTTT
>TRBJ1-5|TRBD1|TRBV20-1|many
CSASPRDRGSSNQPQHF
TGCAGTGCTAGTCCCCGGGACAGGGGTTCGAGCAATCAGCCCCAGCATTTT